This T cell receptor beta chain comes out of a study of CD8 T cells in ankylosing spondylitis. CDR1 is SEHNR, CDR2 FQNEAQ, per germline (reference sequence). V was clipped by 0 bases and J by 8 bases, with 10 bases between them. The CDR3 is 14 amino acids. This clonotype occurred many times. TCRdb independently ran MiXCR on the 5' RACE reads; one entry per CDR3 protein. The table lists over 110,000 distinct CDR3 sequences, approximately 8.4% of them singletons, with roughly 8% in the top ten. Sequenced sample: synovial fluid, either unsorted or a sorted T cell fraction (not recorded which). This chain links TRBV7-9 with TRBJ1-4; no definite D call. This receptor was taken from a male donor with ankylosing spondylitis. CDR3 DNA: TGTGCCAGCAGCTTAGCTGGCAGCGGCGAAAAACTGTTTTTT. Protein product: CASSLAGSGEKLFF.